The 24 T cell receptor beta chains below were found in one sample sequenced in a study of T cell repertoires in cytomegalovirus infection. The antigens these receptors bind are not known. TCRdb called the reads again in MiXCR, with one record for every CDR3 protein. The table lists a few hundred thousand distinct CDR3 sequences, 40% of them singletons, with over 45% in the top ten. This sample comprised cultured PBMCs, obtained from culture after CMV antigen stimulation. These receptors all come from a human donor in good health (CMV status not recorded). Some clones in this sample may be carry-over from other donors' samples.

Many counts were recorded for this clonotype. The chain links TRBV7-2 to TRBJ2-1; TRBD2 aligns across 14 bases. With V trimmed by 5 bases and J by 9 bases, 6 bases remained unmatched. Germline V gives CDR1 SGHTA, CDR2 FQGNSA. The length of the CDR3 is 15 residues. The CDR3 region has the DNA TGTGCCAGCAGCGCTCAGACTAGCGGGGGGGTTGAGCAGTTCTTC. This translates into CASSAQTSGGVEQFF.

The chain has TRBV4-1 and TRBJ2-4; 7 nucleotides align to TRBD2. The CDR3 consists of 17 residues. Germline lookup yields CDR1 MGHRA and CDR2 YSYEKL. The V gene end was trimmed by 0 bases and the J gene end by 8 bases; junction bases not matched to a gene: 13. Written as DNA, the CDR3 is TGCGCCAGCAGCCAAGAGCATCTAGCGGATCTGTCAGACATTCAGTACTTC. Translation gives CASSQEHLADLSDIQYF.

J is TRBJ1-2 and V is TRBV29-1, with unresolved D. The CDR3 spans 12 residues. Germline lookup yields CDR1 SQVTM and CDR2 ANQGSEA. Trimming left V 4 bases short and J 4 bases short, with 10 bases between. The CDR3 DNA is TGCAGCGTTGTTGGGGATGGCTATGGCTACACCTTC. Amino acid sequence: CSVVGDGYGYTF.

The chain couples TRBV28 to TRBJ2-5; 7 bases agree with TRBD1. Germline V lookup: CDR1 MDHEN, CDR2 SYDVKM. This CDR3 is built from 13 residues. The trim removed 10 bases at V and 2 bases at J, leaving 7 bases unmatched. This CDR3 reads CATTRDRQETQYF. CDR3 bases: TGTGCCACCACCCGGGACAGACAAGAGACCCAGTACTTC. Full variable domain (missing parts from reference TRBV28 and TRBJ2-5): DVKVTQSSRYLVKRTGEKVFLECVQDMDHENMFWYRQDPGLGLRLIYFSYDVKMKEKGDIPEGYSVSREKKERFSLILESASTNQTSMYLCATTRDRQETQYFGPGTRLLVL.

The rearrangement uses TRBV11-1 and TRBJ1-4, with 8 bases matching TRBD1. CDR1 and CDR2 (germline): SGHAT, FQDESV (reference sequence). The CDR3 sequence is 15 residues long. J was trimmed by 7 bases and V by 4 bases; bases with no gene match: 8. This CDR3 reads CASSYPGGAGEKLFF. The CDR3, as DNA: TGTGCCAGCAGCTATCCAGGGGGCGCAGGTGAAAAACTGTTTTTT.

The chain is built from TRBV11-2 and TRBJ2-7; D is undetermined. Germline values: CDR1 SGHAT, CDR2 FQNNGV. V dropped 3 bases and J dropped 3 bases, with 12 bases sitting between them. CDR3 length equals 14 residues. The CDR3 sequence is CASSLGWVGYEQYF. CDR3 nucleotides: TGTGCCAGCAGCTTGGGTTGGGTGGGCTACGAGCAGTACTTC.

This clonotype was recorded a few times. J is TRBJ2-5 and V is TRBV28, with TRBD1 matching over 8 bases. The V segment lost 5 bases and the J segment 4 bases; nucleotides outside the gene matches: 6. CDR1 MDHEN and CDR2 SYDVKM come from the germline V gene. The CDR3 sequence is 14 residues long. The CDR3 bases are TGTGCCAGCAGTGATTGGACAGGGACAGAGACCCAGTACTTC. Translated, it gives CASSDWTGTETQYF.

The rearrangement uses TRBV7-8 and TRBJ1-1, with D unresolved. V was cut by 2 bases and J by 7 bases, with 14 bases left in between. Germline values: CDR1 SGHVS, CDR2 FQNEAQ. The CDR3 loop spans 14 amino acids. The CDR3 region is CASSLSEPTGEAFF. The CDR3 nucleotides read TGTGCCAGCAGCTTAAGTGAACCGACGGGTGAAGCTTTCTTT.

This chain links TRBV6-2 or TRBV6-3 with TRBJ1-4, with unresolved D. V was trimmed by 5 bases and J by 5 bases, leaving 15 bases between them. The CDR3 contains 15 residues. The germline V gene encodes CDR1 MNHEY and CDR2 SVGEGT. CDR3 protein: CASSLLGGTNEKLFF. As DNA, the CDR3 is TGTGCCAGCAGTCTACTCGGCGGAACGAATGAAAAACTGTTTTTT.

This clonotype has just a few counts. The chain recombines TRBV12-3 or TRBV12-4 with TRBJ2-1; no clear D. The V end lost 2 bases, the J end lost 13 bases, and 15 bases lay between the germline ends. The CDR3 extends over 13 amino acids. CDR3 sequence reads: CASSLRVALSQFF. The CDR3 nucleotides read TGTGCCAGCAGTTTAAGAGTGGCCCTCTCACAGTTCTTC.

This rearrangement joins TRBV30 to TRBJ1-1; the match to TRBD1 covers 9 bases. The V and J ends lost 0 bases and 4 bases, in that order; junction bases with no gene match: 6. The length of the CDR3 is 15 residues. Germline CDR1 and CDR2: GTSNPN and SVGIG (reference sequence). CDR3 in amino acids: CAWSVTGGFGTEAFF. CDR3 DNA: TGTGCCTGGAGTGTCACAGGGGGCTTCGGCACTGAAGCTTTCTTT.

The chain joins TRBV10-3 to TRBJ1-3, with D possibly matching TRBD1 (6 bases). Trimming shortened V by 6 bases and J by 1 base, and 7 bases separated the two germline ends. Germline CDR1 ENHRY, CDR2 SYGVKD. This CDR3 region has 13 residues. The chain's CDR3 is CAISRGSGNTIYF. CDR3 DNA sequence: TGTGCCATCAGCAGGGGTTCTGGAAACACCATATATTTT.

The chain couples TRBV4-2 to TRBJ2-1, with D perhaps matching TRBD1 or TRBD2 (6 bases each). CDR1 and CDR2 from the germline V gene are LGHNA and YNFKEQ. The V end was cut by 0 bases, the J end by 2 bases, with 11 bases between. The CDR3 contains 16 residues. The CDR3 region has the DNA TGTGCCAGCAGCCAAGATGCCGGGGGCACCTACAATGAGCAGTTCTTC. Protein product: CASSQDAGGTYNEQFF.

The chain joins TRBV7-9 to TRBJ1-4; possibly TRBD1 for D (6 bases). The length of the CDR3 is 13 residues. V was trimmed by 6 bases and J by 5 bases, leaving 10 bases between them. From germline, CDR1 is SEHNR and CDR2 FQNEAQ (reference sequence). DNA for the CDR3: TGTGCCAGCAGAGGGACACAAAATGAAAAACTGTTTTTT. It encodes CASRGTQNEKLFF.

This chain links TRBV7-2 with TRBJ1-2, with D perhaps matching TRBD1 (5 bases). This CDR3 contains 15 residues. Germline CDR1 reads SGHTA; CDR2 reads FQGNSA. Trimming took off 4 bases at V and 4 bases at J, with 16 bases between the two ends. CDR3 amino acids: CASSSRDGQSYGYTF. Written as DNA, the CDR3 is TGTGCCAGCAGCTCCCGGGACGGACAATCCTATGGCTACACCTTC.

This chain uses TRBV7-9 with TRBJ2-7; TRBD2 matches 7 bases. Germline V gene lookup returns CDR1 SEHNR and CDR2 FQNEAQ (reference sequence). The CDR3 sequence is 16 residues long. With 4 bases clipped from V and 3 bases from J, the junction kept 12 bases outside the gene matches. CDR3 region: CASSSVRSGTNYEQYF. DNA of the CDR3: TGTGCCAGCAGCTCAGTTCGAAGCGGGACGAACTACGAGCAGTACTTC.

This sequence joins TRBV29-1 and TRBJ2-1; no clear D gene. Germline V gives CDR1 SQVTM, CDR2 ANQGSEA. CDR3 length: 12 amino acids. The germline V and J ends were trimmed by 4 bases and 2 bases, with 6 bases remaining between them. The CDR3 here is CSVVQPYNEQFF. The CDR3 DNA sequence: TGCAGCGTTGTCCAGCCCTACAATGAGCAGTTCTTC.

This clonotype has at least ten counts. This chain connects TRBV7-2 to TRBJ2-5; possibly TRBD1 or TRBD2 for D (7 bases each). V was pared by 4 bases and J by 1 base, with 13 bases between. The CDR3 is 15 residues long. Germline CDR1 is SGHTA and CDR2 is FQGNSA. The CDR3 nucleotides read TGTGCCAGCAGCTATCAGGGGGGGGGCCAAGAGACCCAGTACTTC. Its protein product is CASSYQGGGQETQYF.

The chain recombines TRBV5-5 with TRBJ2-7; no clear D. The CDR3 has 15 residues. In germline, CDR1 is SGHKS, CDR2 YYEKEE (reference sequence). The V end lost 0 bases, the J end lost 1 base, and 11 bases lay between the germline ends. The chain's CDR3 is CASSLVYEVSYEQYF. The CDR3 region has the DNA TGTGCCAGCAGCTTGGTTTATGAGGTTTCCTACGAGCAGTACTTC. The full variable domain, its missing parts supplied by reference TRBV5-5 and TRBJ2-7, is DAGVTQSPTHLIKTRGQQVTLRCSPISGHKSVSWYQQVLGQGPQFIFQYYEKEERGRGNFPDRFSARQFPNYSSELNVNALLLGDSALYLCASSLVYEVSYEQYFGPGTRLTVT.

The V call is TRBV7-8, the J call TRBJ2-3; 11 bases align to TRBD2. In germline, CDR1 is SGHVS, CDR2 FQNEAQ. With 5 bases clipped from V and 0 bases from J, the junction kept 4 bases outside the gene matches. There are 16 residues in the CDR3. The CDR3: CASSALAGGSTDTQYF. The CDR3, as DNA: TGTGCCAGCAGCGCTCTAGCGGGGGGTAGCACAGATACGCAGTATTTT. Full variable domain (remainder filled in from reference TRBV7-8 and TRBJ2-3): GAGVSQSPRYKVAKRGQDVALRCDPISGHVSLFWYQQALGQGPEFLTYFQNEAQLDKSGLPSDRFFAERPEGSVSTLKIQRTQQEDSAVYLCASSALAGGSTDTQYFGPGTRLTVL.

The J gene is TRBJ2-5, the V gene TRBV6-1; 7 nucleotides agree with TRBD1. Germline assignment: CDR1 MNHNS and CDR2 SASEGT. This CDR3 is built from 13 residues. J lost 4 bases, V lost 8 bases, and 7 bases had no gene match. CDR3 sequence: CASLRTGGETQYF. The CDR3 nucleotides read TGTGCCAGCCTCCGGACAGGCGGAGAGACCCAGTACTTC.

This clonotype was seen ten or more times. The chain couples TRBV7-2 to TRBJ2-1, with TRBD1 identical over 9 bases. The CDR3 loop spans 15 amino acids. The junction had 9 bases not matched to a gene; V was cut back by 5 bases and J by 7 bases. CDR1 SGHTA and CDR2 FQGNSA come from the germline V gene. The DNA for the CDR3 is TGTGCCAGCAGCCCGAGGGGGACAGGGTTTAATGAGCAGTTCTTC. Translating it yields CASSPRGTGFNEQFF.

The V gene is TRBV23-1, the J gene TRBJ2-1; weak D call: TRBD1 (5 bases). TRBV23-1 is identified as an open reading frame with a role that is uncertain. The CDR3 runs 15 residues. V was shortened by 4 bases and J by 5 bases, with 15 bases between the two germline ends. CDR3 in amino acids: CASSPAGQFDNEQFF. CDR3 nucleotides: TGCGCCAGCAGTCCAGCAGGGCAGTTCGACAATGAGCAGTTCTTC.

This clonotype was seen only a few times. The V gene is TRBV12-3 or TRBV12-4, the J gene TRBJ1-5, with D hard to call. Trimming left V 2 bases short and J 6 bases short, with 11 bases between. This CDR3 region has 14 residues. This CDR3 is CASSLSRAAQPQHF. The CDR3 DNA reads TGTGCCAGCAGTTTATCGAGGGCAGCTCAGCCCCAGCATTTT.